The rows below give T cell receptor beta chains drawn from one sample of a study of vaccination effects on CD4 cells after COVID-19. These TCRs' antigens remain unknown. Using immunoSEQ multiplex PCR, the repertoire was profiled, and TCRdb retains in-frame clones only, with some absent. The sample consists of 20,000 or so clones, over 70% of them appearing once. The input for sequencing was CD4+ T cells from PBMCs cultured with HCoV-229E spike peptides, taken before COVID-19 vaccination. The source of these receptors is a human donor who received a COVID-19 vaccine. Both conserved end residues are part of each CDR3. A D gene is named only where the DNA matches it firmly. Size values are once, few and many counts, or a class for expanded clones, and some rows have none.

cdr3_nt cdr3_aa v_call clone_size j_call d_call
TGTGCCAGCAGCCAAGGGCTCCCCGGGACCGTCCTCGGTGAGCAGTTCTTC CASSQGLPGTVLGEQFF TRBV3-1/TRBV3-2 once TRBJ2-1 -
TGTGCCAGCTCACCGACAGATAGCAATCAGCCCCAGCATTTT CASSPTDSNQPQHF TRBV18 - TRBJ1-5 -
TGTGCCAGCAGCTCGACACCGGGACTAGCGATATACAATGAGCAGTTCTTC CASSSTPGLAIYNEQFF TRBV11-2 once TRBJ2-1 TRBD2
TGTGCCAGCAGGGGGGGGGTCTCCACCGGGGAGCTGTTTTTT CASRGGVSTGELFF TRBV9 once TRBJ2-2 TRBD2
TGCGCCAGCAGCTTGCAGGGACTACCCAACACCGGGGAGCTGTTTTTT CASSLQGLPNTGELFF TRBV5-1 - TRBJ2-2 TRBD2
TGTGCCAGCAGCTTGCTGGGGGCAAGTGAAAAACTGTTTTTT CASSLLGASEKLFF TRBV5-4 - TRBJ1-4 -
TGCAGCGTTGAAGATCGTGCTAGCGGGAGCCAGGGTGAGCAGTTCTTC CSVEDRASGSQGEQFF TRBV29-1 - TRBJ2-1 TRBD2
TGTGCCAGCAGTTACTCCTCGGATCGGGGCGGCTATGGCTACACCTTC CASSYSSDRGGYGYTF TRBV6-5 - TRBJ1-2 -
TGTGCCAGCAGCGGGAGGGGCGGCTATGGCTACACCTTC CASSGRGGYGYTF TRBV7-9 - TRBJ1-2 -
TGTGCCAGCTCACCACCGATGACCCCCGACGGCGAGCAGTACTTC CASSPPMTPDGEQYF TRBV18 - TRBJ2-7 -
TGTGCCAGTAGTATTGGAGAGAACACTGAAGCTTTCTTT CASSIGENTEAFF TRBV19 - TRBJ1-1 -
TGTGCCAGCAAGGGACAGGGGGCTGTGAACACTGAAGCTTTCTTT CASKGQGAVNTEAFF TRBV2 - TRBJ1-1 TRBD1
TGTGCCAGCAGCTTAACTAGCGGAGAAAACATTCAGTACTTC CASSLTSGENIQYF TRBV5-4 - TRBJ2-4 TRBD2
TGTGCTAGTGGGTCTGACAATTCACCCCTCCACTTT CASGSDNSPLHF TRBV12-5 medium-sized TRBJ1-6 -
TGTGCCAGTAGTACGGGGAACTATAATTCACCCCTCCACTTT CASSTGNYNSPLHF TRBV19 - TRBJ1-6 -
TGTGCCAGCAGGATCTTACAGGGCTCCTACAATGAGCAGTTCTTC CASRILQGSYNEQFF TRBV11-2 once TRBJ2-1 -
TGTGCCAGCAGACAGGACACCGGGGAGCTGTTTTTT CASRQDTGELFF TRBV18 - TRBJ2-2 -
TGTGCCAGCAGTGGTGTCAGTACTTACGAGCAGTACTTC CASSGVSTYEQYF TRBV2 - TRBJ2-7 -
TGTGCCAGCAGTTCCCCGGGACAGTTAGATACGCAGTATTTT CASSSPGQLDTQYF TRBV6-5 - TRBJ2-3 TRBD1
TGCAGCGTCACGTCGGACATGAACACTGAAGCTTTCTTT CSVTSDMNTEAFF TRBV29-1 - TRBJ1-1 -
TGTGCCAGCAGTCGCCGTGGATCTGGAAACACCATATATTTT CASSRRGSGNTIYF TRBV6-6 once TRBJ1-3 -
TGTGCCAGCTCAGCTGGGACCCTGAACAATGAGCAGTTCTTC CASSAGTLNNEQFF TRBV18 - TRBJ2-1 -
TGTTCCAGCAGCTTCGGCCGCGTGGGGGGAAACGAGCAGTACTTC CSSSFGRVGGNEQYF TRBV5-4 - TRBJ2-7 -
TGCGCCAGCAGCTGGGGACAGATTAACACCGGGGAGCTGTTTTTT CASSWGQINTGELFF TRBV5-1 - TRBJ2-2 TRBD1
TGTGCCAGCAGAAACGCGGGAGGAGGAGCACTCGAGACCCAGTACTTC CASRNAGGGALETQYF TRBV6-6 - TRBJ2-5 TRBD2
TGTGCCAGCAGTCCCTTAGCAGGGATGATCGAAGCTTTCTTT CASSPLAGMIEAFF TRBV3-1/TRBV3-2 - TRBJ1-1 -
TGTGCCAGCAGCCCCGGGGTAGTTGGGAGCACCGGGGAGCTGTTTTTT CASSPGVVGSTGELFF TRBV4-2 few TRBJ2-2 -
TGTGCCAGCTCACCACCCTCCTACGAGCAGTACTTC CASSPPSYEQYF TRBV18 - TRBJ2-7 -
TGTGCCAGCAGCGAGGAGACCGGGACAGGGGGAAACGTCGGGGAGCTGTTTTTT CASSEETGTGGNVGELFF TRBV9 - TRBJ2-2 TRBD1
TGTGCCAGCAGCTTCCCTGGGCTAGCGGGAGTAGATACGCAGTATTTT CASSFPGLAGVDTQYF TRBV7-8 - TRBJ2-3 TRBD2
TGCGCCAGCAGCGGGCGGGAGGAGCAGTACTTC CASSGREEQYF TRBV4-1 - TRBJ2-7 TRBD2
TGTGCCAGCATTTTAACTGGGGCCAACGTCCTGACTTTC CASILTGANVLTF TRBV6-5 - TRBJ2-6 -
TGTGCCAGCAGCGTAGACACTAACTATGGCTACACCTTC CASSVDTNYGYTF TRBV9 - TRBJ1-2 -
TGTGCCAGCAGTCTCCCGGGACAGGGGGACCCGGGATTAGCGGGATCGGAGTACGAGCAGTACTTC CASSLPGQGDPGLAGSEYEQYF TRBV2 - TRBJ2-7 TRBD1
TGCGCCAGCAGGCCTGGACAGGGCGCCTCAGAGACCGGGGAGCTGTTTTTT CASRPGQGASETGELFF TRBV5-1 - TRBJ2-2 TRBD1
TGCAGCGTTGGGCGTGTCGGGGGATATACTGAAGCTTTCTTT CSVGRVGGYTEAFF TRBV29-1 - TRBJ1-1 -
TGTGCCACCAGTGATGAGGGTGACGAGCAGTACTTC CATSDEGDEQYF TRBV24-1 - TRBJ2-7 -
TGTGCCAGCAGCTTAGGGACAGGGAATCAGCCCCAGCATTTT CASSLGTGNQPQHF TRBV7-9 - TRBJ1-5 TRBD1
TGTGCCAGCAGCTTAGAGGCAGCCGAAGCTTTCTTT CASSLEAAEAFF TRBV7-9 - TRBJ1-1 -
TGTGCCAGCAGCCCGCGACTTCTAGCGGGAGGAATCGATGAGCAGTTCTTC CASSPRLLAGGIDEQFF TRBV3-1/TRBV3-2 once TRBJ2-1 TRBD2
TGTGCCAGCAGCCCGCGGGGGGGCTCTCAGAATGAGCAGTTCTTC CASSPRGGSQNEQFF TRBV7-9 - TRBJ2-1 TRBD2
TGCGCCAGCAGTACCATATCCCGGCCCAGTCTAGCGGGGGGACCACAAGAGACCCAGTACTTC CASSTISRPSLAGGPQETQYF TRBV4-1 once TRBJ2-5 TRBD2